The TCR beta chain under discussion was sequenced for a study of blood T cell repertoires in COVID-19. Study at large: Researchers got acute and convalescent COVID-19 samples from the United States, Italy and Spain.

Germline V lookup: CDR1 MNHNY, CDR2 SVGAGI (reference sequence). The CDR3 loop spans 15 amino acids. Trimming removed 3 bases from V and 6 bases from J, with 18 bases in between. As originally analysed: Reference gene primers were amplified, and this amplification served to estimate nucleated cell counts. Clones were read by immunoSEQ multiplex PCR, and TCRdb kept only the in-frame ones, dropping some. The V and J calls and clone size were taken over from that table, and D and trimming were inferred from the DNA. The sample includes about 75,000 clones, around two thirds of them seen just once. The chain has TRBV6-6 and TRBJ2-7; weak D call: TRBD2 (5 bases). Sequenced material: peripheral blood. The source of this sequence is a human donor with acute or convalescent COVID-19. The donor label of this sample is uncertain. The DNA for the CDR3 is TGTGCCAGCAGTTATCAAGTAGGACTTGCTGGCGAGCAGTACTTC. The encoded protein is CASSYQVGLAGEQYF.